The clone carrying this T cell receptor (beta chain) was detected only a few times. This sample is drawn from a study of cytomegalovirus exposure and HLA in healthy donors. The primer mix had 60 Vbeta and 13 Jbeta primers. Sequencing was performed with immunoSEQ multiplex PCR; in TCRdb, only in-frame clones are kept and a portion is missing. The data show 99,000 or so clones, approximately 70% seen once. J gave up 1 base and V 6 bases, and 6 bases lay outside the gene matches. Germline V gene lookup returns CDR1 SGHNT and CDR2 YENEEA. CDR3 length: 15 amino acids. This clonotype was obtained from a man aged 25-40 years in good health and CMV-seronegative. The sample consisted of PBMCs. The rearrangement uses TRBV11-3 and TRBJ2-5; 9 bases agree with TRBD2. CDR3 in amino acids: CASSSGSWGQETQYF. In DNA form, the CDR3 reads TGTGCCAGCAGTAGCGGGAGTTGGGGCCAAGAGACCCAGTACTTC. Full variable domain (remainder filled in from reference TRBV11-3 and TRBJ2-5): EAGVVQSPRYKIIEKKQPVAFWCNPISGHNTLYWYLQNLGQGPELLIRYENEEAVDDSQLPKDRFSAERLKGVDSTLKIQPAELGDSAVYLCASSSGSWGQETQYFGPGTRLLVL.